The clone carrying this T cell receptor (beta chain) was counted between two and nine times. The antigen remains unidentified. This specimen belongs to a study of cytomegalovirus exposure and HLA in healthy donors. Findings and caveats of the study: While the bulk of TCR sequences proved rare, some public TCRs turned up in many donors. Another analysis was done later, and it associated approximately 17,000 TCR beta sequences with HLA alleles at 0.05 false discovery rate. It was reported in a later analysis that an Asian-associated ancestry cluster showed fewer N-insertions than the 666-donor mean.

The CDR3 has 15 amino acids. V shed 4 bases and J 7 bases; nucleotides not matched to a gene: 8. The germline V gene has CDR1 SGHTS and CDR2 YDEGEE. PCR was performed using 60 Vbeta and 13 Jbeta primers. Data came from immunoSEQ multiplex PCR; TCRdb stores just in-frame clones and leaves some out. The profile shows 180,000 or so clones, around 62% of them singletons. The genes are TRBV5-8 and TRBJ1-4; 9 bases are shared with TRBD1. The material sequenced was PBMCs. The origin of this receptor is a man aged 40-55 years in good health and CMV-seronegative. In DNA, the CDR3 is TGTGCCAGCAGCGGGGACAGGGAAGAAGGTGAAAAACTGTTTTTT. It encodes CASSGDREEGEKLFF. The complete variable domain, with remaining parts taken from reference TRBV5-8 and TRBJ1-4, reads EAGVTQSPTHLIKTRGQQATLRCSPISGHTSVYWYQQALGLGLQFLLWYDEGEERNRGNFPPRFSGRQFPNYSSELNVNALELEDSALYLCASSGDREEGEKLFFGSGTQLSVL.